This T cell receptor beta chain was captured by sequencing in a study of identical twins. In TCRdb, the 5' RACE reads were re-called with MiXCR into one record per CDR3 protein. The sample contains 300,000 to 400,000 distinct CDR3 sequences, 10% to 15% of which appear only once. CDR1 is SQVTM and CDR2 is ANQGSEA in the germline V gene. This CDR3 contains 18 residues. V dropped 4 bases and J dropped 5 bases, with 28 bases sitting between them. This clonotype was counted between two and nine times. These data also featured in a second study, about yellow fever vaccine responses in identical twins.

The clonotype comes from a woman under 30 in good health. The chain joins TRBV29-1 to TRBJ2-3, with D maybe TRBD2 (5 bases). What was sequenced was CD8+ T cells sorted from blood. The CDR3 nucleotides are TGCAGCGTTGCTAACTCCCCGGTGGCGGGTAAGGCTGGAGATACGCAGTATTTT. Its translation: CSVANSPVAGKAGDTQYF.